This T cell receptor beta chain comes out of a study of cytomegalovirus exposure and HLA in healthy donors. Study-wide context: Among 150 million to 200 million T cells, an earlier analysis found 90 million to 130 million unique TCR beta sequences. Points from the study as a whole: Later on, a genetic analysis was performed. It linked a missense variant in DCLRE1C with V- and J-gene trimming of TCR beta. High specificity and sensitivity for cytomegalovirus status were reported for the classifier.

With regard to this clone: Its antigen is not identified.

Amplification used 60 Vbeta primers and 13 Jbeta primers. Using immunoSEQ multiplex PCR, the repertoire was profiled, and TCRdb retains in-frame clones only, with some absent. The table includes more than 75,000 clones, roughly four fifths detected once. CDR1 and CDR2 (germline): SQVTM, ANQGSEA. CDR3 length: 15 amino acids. J gave up 2 bases and V 0 bases, and 6 bases lay outside the gene matches. The TCR was taken from a woman younger than 30 in good health and CMV-seropositive. V is TRBV29-1 and J is TRBJ2-7, with 8 nucleotides matching TRBD1. Sequencing was carried out using PBMCs. CDR3 region: CSVEERQGLTYEQYF. The CDR3, as DNA: TGCAGCGTTGAAGAACGACAGGGGCTAACCTACGAGCAGTACTTC.